Following are 9 T cell receptor beta chains from one sample sequenced in a study of T-cell reconstitution after alpha-beta-depleted transplantation in children (TCRdb year 2016). To prepare the library, PCR was applied. The instrument given in TCRdb is Illumina HiSeq 2500. TCR library preparation used molecular barcoding, with unique molecular identifiers applied to normalize quantification of the TCRbeta repertoire. TCRdb redid the processing of the public reads, applying fastp at Q25 and MiXCR, and retained in-frame beta chains. All rows with the same CDR3 protein become a single entry with the most common DNA and genes. Within this sample are some 350,000 distinct CDR3 sequences, with 9% to 12% of them counted one time only. Of the sample, 2% to 3% falls within the top ten clones. Here the sequenced sample was PBMCs from the stem cell graft donor, taken from the stem cell graft. Every receptor here comes from a human donor who donated a stem cell graft to a child with acute lymphoblastic leukemia.

The chain couples TRBV3-1 to TRBJ2-7; TRBD2 matches 12 bases. Germline values: CDR1 LGHDT, CDR2 YNNKEL (reference sequence). The J segment lost 0 bases and the V segment lost 6 bases, leaving 3 bases of the junction unmatched. The CDR3 totals 15 residues. CDR3 coding DNA: TGTGCCAGCAGTCGGACTAGCGGGACCTCCTACGAGCAGTACTTC. Protein: CASSRTSGTSYEQYF.

This clonotype has more than one count but fewer than ten. This rearrangement joins TRBV7-2 to TRBJ2-3; maybe TRBD2 (6 bases). CDR1 and CDR2 (germline): SGHTA, FQGNSA. The CDR3 contains 17 residues. Between the trimmed V and J ends, which lost 1 base and 1 base, there was a span of 15 bases. This chain's CDR3 is CASSLGVGAGRTDTQYF. The CDR3 region has the DNA TGTGCCAGCAGCTTAGGGGTCGGGGCGGGACGCACAGATACGCAGTATTTT.

The rearrangement links TRBV20-1 to TRBJ1-1, with D unclear. Trimming pared 5 bases from V and 3 bases from J, leaving 13 bases between. Germline V lookup: CDR1 DFQATT, CDR2 SNEGSKA (reference sequence). This CDR3 spans 13 amino acids. The CDR3: CSARVADHTEAFF. Written as DNA, the CDR3 is TGCAGTGCTCGGGTGGCAGACCACACTGAAGCTTTCTTT.

This clonotype was counted only a few times. The chain is built from TRBV12-3 or TRBV12-4 and TRBJ2-3; 7 bases are shared with TRBD1. The V segment lost 0 bases and the J segment 6 bases; nucleotides outside the gene matches: 6. This CDR3 has 15 amino acids. CDR3 coding DNA: TGTGCCAGCAGTTTAGCGGGAACAGGGGTGGATACGCAGTATTTT. Protein: CASSLAGTGVDTQYF.

This clonotype showed up many times. V and J are TRBV7-2 and TRBJ1-1; the D gene is possibly TRBD1 (6 bases). CDR1 and CDR2 (germline): SGHTA, FQGNSA. The CDR3 contains 14 residues. V was trimmed by 4 bases and J by 1 base, leaving 10 bases between them. CDR3 amino acids: CASSSYRENTEAFF. CDR3 sequence (DNA): TGTGCCAGCAGCTCCTACAGGGAGAACACTGAAGCTTTCTTT.

There are a few counts of this clonotype. V gene TRBV4-1 combines with J gene TRBJ2-1, with TRBD2 matching over 15 bases. V lost 4 bases and J lost 9; bases outside the gene matches: 7. This CDR3 is 16 amino acids long. From germline, CDR1 is MGHRA and CDR2 YSYEKL. In nucleotides, the CDR3 is TGCGCCAGCAGCCTACTCGGGACTAGCGGGAGGTCTGAGCAGTTCTTC. Protein sequence: CASSLLGTSGRSEQFF.

This clonotype was detected only a few times. CDR3 DNA sequence: TGTGCCAGCAGTTTAGCGGGACAGCGTGTCTATGGCTACACCTTC. It yields the protein CASSLAGQRVYGYTF. The chain has TRBV12-3 or TRBV12-4 and TRBJ1-2; 7 nucleotides align to TRBD1. The CDR3 sequence is 15 residues long. V was pared by 0 bases and J by 4 bases, with 5 bases of the junction left unmatched.

Only a few counts were recorded for this clonotype. This rearrangement joins TRBV6-5 to TRBJ2-2, with D perhaps matching TRBD2 (6 bases). The V and J ends lost 4 bases and 8 bases respectively, with 14 bases between them. The germline gives CDR1 MNHEY, CDR2 SVGAGI. The CDR3 has 14 amino acids. The CDR3 loop is CASSSEGLNGELFF. CDR3 DNA sequence: TGTGCCAGCAGTTCGGAGGGGCTAAATGGGGAGCTGTTTTTT.

In the case of this clonotype: One junction end disagrees with the germline gene, perhaps due to a read error. The V gene is TRBV6-1, the J gene TRBJ1-1; perhaps TRBD1 as D (5 bases). Germline loops: CDR1 MNHNS, CDR2 SASEGT. The length of the CDR3 is 14 residues. In DNA form, the CDR3 reads TGTGCCAGCAGTGCCCTGGGGCGGAACGCTGAAGCTTTCTTT. It translates to CASSALGRNAEAFF.